This TCR beta chain was recovered during a study of control samples from healthy donors and cancer patients. Assay used: immunoSEQ multiplex PCR; TCRdb lists only in-frame clones, some missing. The table records under 150,000 clones, roughly 90% of them present only once. V was clipped by 6 bases and J by 2 bases, with 10 bases between them. CDR3 size: 13 residues. Germline V gives CDR1 MNHEY, CDR2 SVGEGT. The V call is TRBV6-2 or TRBV6-3, the J call TRBJ2-5, with D unresolved. This receptor was identified in a man aged 50 or older with head and neck cancer. Sequencing was performed on PBMCs. CDR3 DNA sequence: TGTGCCAGCAGCCCGACTGGACAAGAGACCCAGTACTTC. Residues: CASSPTGQETQYF.